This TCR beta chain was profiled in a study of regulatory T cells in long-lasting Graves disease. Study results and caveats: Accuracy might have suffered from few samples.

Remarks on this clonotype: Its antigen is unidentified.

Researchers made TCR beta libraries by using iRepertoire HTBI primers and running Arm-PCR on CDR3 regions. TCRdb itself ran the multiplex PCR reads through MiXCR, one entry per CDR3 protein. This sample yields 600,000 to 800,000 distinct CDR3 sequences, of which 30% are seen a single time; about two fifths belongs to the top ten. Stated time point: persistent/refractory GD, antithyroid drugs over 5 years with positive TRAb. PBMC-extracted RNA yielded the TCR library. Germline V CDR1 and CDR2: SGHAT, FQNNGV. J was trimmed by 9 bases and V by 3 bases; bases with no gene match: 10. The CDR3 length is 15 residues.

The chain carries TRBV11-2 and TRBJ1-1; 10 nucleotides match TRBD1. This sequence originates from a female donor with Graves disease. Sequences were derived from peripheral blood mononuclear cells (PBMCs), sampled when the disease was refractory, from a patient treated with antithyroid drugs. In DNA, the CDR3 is TGTGCCAGCAGCTTCATACCGGGACAGGGGACCCAAGCTTTCTTT. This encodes CASSFIPGQGTQAFF. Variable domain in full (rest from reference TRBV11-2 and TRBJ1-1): EAGVAQSPRYKIIEKRQSVAFWCNPISGHATLYWYQQILGQGPKLLIQFQNNGVVDDSQLPKDRFSAERLKGVDSTLKIQPAKLEDSAVYLCASSFIPGQGTQAFFGQGTRLTVV.